This note documents a single T cell receptor (beta chain) sequence. Its cognate antigen is unknown. This sample was included in a study of graft-versus-host responses after intestinal transplantation. Germline trimming cut 1 base from V and 4 bases from J; bases unmatched to any gene: 4. CDR3 length: 15 residues. CDR1 is LGHNA and CDR2 is YSLEER in the germline V gene. Profiled with immunoSEQ multiplex PCR; TCRdb holds only in-frame clones, not every one. Here the sample spans over 85,000 clones, 85% to 95% being singletons. The sequence derives from a human donor who received an intestinal transplant. This sequence joins TRBV4-3 and TRBJ1-5, with TRBD1 matching 7 bases. The sample in question was unstimulated CD8+ T cells sorted from spleen or lymph node cells, obtained before intestinal transplant. The CDR3 sequence is CASSQASGGNQPQHF. The CDR3 DNA follows: TGCGCCAGCAGCCAAGCCTCAGGGGGGAATCAGCCCCAGCATTTT.